The 6 T cell receptor beta chains listed next were all sequenced from one sample in a study of shared clonotypes between healthy human individuals. Profiled with immunoSEQ multiplex PCR; TCRdb holds only in-frame clones, not every one. The sample shows fewer than 1.6 million clones, approximately 98.5% of them seen only once. The sequenced sample consisted of naive CD4+ T cells sorted from blood. Subset given: CD45RA+ positively selected. Receptors were obtained from a man in his thirties or forties in good health.

V gene TRBV9 combines with J gene TRBJ2-2; D not resolved. Germline V gives CDR1 SGDLS, CDR2 YYNGEE. This CDR3 region has 15 residues. V dropped 3 bases and J dropped 2 bases, with 11 bases sitting between them. CDR3 loop: CASSDRIRNTGELFF. The CDR3 nucleotides read TGTGCCAGCAGCGACCGGATACGCAACACCGGGGAGCTGTTTTTT. Full variable domain (rest looked up from reference TRBV9 and TRBJ2-2): DSGVTQTPKHLITATGQRVTLRCSPRSGDLSVYWYQQSLDQGLQFLIQYYNGEERAKGNILERFSAQQFPDLHSELNLSSLELGDSALYFCASSDRIRNTGELFFGEGSRLTVL.

The count of this clone is one. This sample also contains other DNA sequences that code for the same CDR3. The rearrangement links TRBV29-1 to TRBJ2-1; TRBD2 matches 10 bases. Losses at the gene ends were 4 bases for V and 6 bases for J; bases not matched to a gene: 6. Germline V gene sequence: CDR1 SQVTM, CDR2 ANQGSEA. CDR3 size: 14 residues. The CDR3 protein is CSVVPRLAGNEQFF. The CDR3 region has the DNA TGCAGCGTTGTTCCCCGACTAGCGGGCAATGAGCAGTTCTTC.

This clone was recorded once. The chain couples TRBV10-1 to TRBJ1-2; 8 bases are a match to TRBD1. The CDR3 totals 12 residues. The J segment lost 13 bases and the V segment lost 4 bases, leaving 8 bases of the junction unmatched. Germline loops: CDR1 WNHNN, CDR2 SYGVQD (reference sequence). CDR3 protein: CASSGYGQGPTF. CDR3 nucleotide sequence: TGCGCCAGCAGTGGCTACGGACAGGGTCCCACCTTC.

V usage is TRBV6-1 and J usage is TRBJ2-5, with unresolved D. The CDR3 contains 12 residues. V was pared by 10 bases and J by 5 bases, with 14 bases between. Germline V CDR1 and CDR2: MNHNS, SASEGT. The CDR3 DNA reads as TGTGCCACCAAGTCGGGTTGGGAGACCCAGTACTTC. This translates into CATKSGWETQYF.

The chain joins TRBV2 to TRBJ1-1, with no clear D. This CDR3 comprises 13 residues. Germline V gives CDR1 SNHLY, CDR2 FYNNEI. Trimming left V 4 bases short and J 7 bases short, with 13 bases between. CDR3 in amino acids: CASSGQQDLEAFF. The CDR3 DNA sequence: TGTGCCAGCAGTGGACAACAAGACCTTGAAGCTTTCTTT.

The gene calls are TRBV15 and TRBJ2-7; 7 bases line up with TRBD1. V lost 2 bases to trimming and J lost 3 bases; unmatched junction nucleotides: 19. CDR1 and CDR2 (germline): LNHNV, YYDKDF (reference sequence). The CDR3 is 19 residues long. CDR3 loop: CATSRNLGQSVSYYYEQYF. The CDR3 DNA reads TGTGCCACCAGCAGAAACTTGGGACAGTCCGTGAGTTATTACTACGAGCAGTACTTC.